This entry features one T cell receptor beta chain sequence. The Seattle site enrolled patients during active infection and followed them longitudinally. These data come from a study of blood T cell repertoires in COVID-19. Across the study: Sites in the United States, Italy and Spain provided acute and convalescent COVID-19 samples. PBMCs, B-cell-depleted T cells, or T cells were the source of the cDNA or gDNA that made up the material.

Trimming left V 5 bases short and J 8 bases short, with 10 bases between. The V gene's germline CDR1 is SGHTA and CDR2 FQGTGA. The CDR3 spans 13 residues. This table comes from immunoSEQ multiplex PCR, and its TCRdb copy is limited to in-frame clones, with some not included. The sample records about 170,000 clones, around 92% being singletons. The V gene is TRBV7-3, the J gene TRBJ1-6; possibly TRBD1 for D (5 bases). This TCR derives from a man aged 30 to 45 with COVID-19, enrolled during active disease. The material sequenced was peripheral blood. CDR3 nucleotide sequence: TGTGCCAGCAGCAGAAAGACAGATTCACCCCTCCACTTT. Translating gives CASSRKTDSPLHF.